Below are 17 T cell receptor beta chains sequenced from a single sample in a study of T cell responses to AZD1222 COVID-19 vaccine. Data came from immunoSEQ multiplex PCR; TCRdb stores just in-frame clones and leaves some out. The sample has approximately 190,000 clones; around 87% are singletons. This material consisted of peripheral blood, taken on day 0 of MenACWY control vaccination. These receptors were collected from an adult in good health.

The chain links TRBV4-3 to TRBJ2-7, with D hard to call. The V gene's germline CDR1 is LGHNA and CDR2 YSLEER. The CDR3 is 20 amino acids. V lost 0 bases to trimming and J lost 0 bases, with 24 bases between them. CDR3 loop: CASSQDQFGFCQPYSYEQYF. The CDR3, as DNA: TGCGCCAGCAGCCAAGATCAGTTCGGATTTTGTCAGCCCTACTCCTACGAGCAGTACTTC.

The V gene is TRBV6-2 or TRBV6-3, the J gene TRBJ1-6; TRBD1 agrees at 7 bases. With V trimmed by 6 bases and J by 6 bases, 2 bases remained unmatched. The CDR3 contains 13 residues. Germline loops: CDR1 MNHEY, CDR2 SVGEGT. CDR3 in amino acids: CASSDRANSPLHF. As DNA, the CDR3 is TGTGCCAGCAGCGACAGGGCTAATTCACCCCTCCACTTT.

The gene calls are TRBV28 and TRBJ2-2; TRBD1 matches 9 bases. There are 15 residues in the CDR3. CDR1 MDHEN and CDR2 SYDVKM come from the germline V gene. V was clipped by 5 bases and J by 4 bases; unmatched bases: 5. CDR3 loop: CASSLQTGGTGELFF. CDR3 bases: TGTGCCAGCAGTCTTCAGACAGGGGGCACCGGGGAGCTGTTTTTT.

DNA for the CDR3: TGTGCCAGCAGCTCACGGAGAGGGTCGATACCCCAGGGGGAGACCCAGTACTTC. It encodes CASSSRRGSIPQGETQYF. The chain links TRBV9 to TRBJ2-5; possible D gene TRBD1, 6 bases. Per germline, CDR1 SGDLS and CDR2 YYNGEE. The CDR3 has 18 residues. Trimming took 4 bases from V and 5 from J, leaving 27 bases between them. The variable domain in full, completed from reference TRBV9 and TRBJ2-5, reads DSGVTQTPKHLITATGQRVTLRCSPRSGDLSVYWYQQSLDQGLQFLIQYYNGEERAKGNILERFSAQQFPDLHSELNLSSLELGDSALYFCASSSRRGSIPQGETQYFGPGTRLLVL.

The J gene is TRBJ1-6, the V gene TRBV6-1, with D hard to call. Trimming cost V 0 bases and J 0 bases, with 9 bases left between them. The CDR3 runs 17 residues. Per germline, CDR1 MNHNS and CDR2 SASEGT. CDR3 protein: CASSEAPWSSYNSPLHF. Written as DNA, the CDR3 is TGTGCCAGCAGTGAAGCGCCGTGGAGCTCCTATAATTCACCCCTCCACTTT.

The chain uses TRBV27 and TRBJ2-3; 8 nucleotides agree with TRBD1. The CDR3 loop spans 17 amino acids. From germline, CDR1 is MNHEY and CDR2 SMNVEV (reference sequence). Trimming cost V 8 bases and J 1 base; bases outside gene matches: 14. The CDR3 DNA reads as TGTGCCAGCCCTGACCCCTGGACAGGGTTCGGCACAGATACGCAGTATTTT. Amino acid sequence: CASPDPWTGFGTDTQYF.

V is TRBV28 and J is TRBJ2-3, with D tentatively TRBD2 (6 bases). CDR3 length: 15 amino acids. V was trimmed by 4 bases and J by 4 bases, leaving 15 bases between them. Germline-derived CDR1 and CDR2 are MDHEN and SYDVKM. CDR3 region: CASSSSGENADTQYF. The CDR3 DNA reads as TGTGCCAGCAGTTCATCGGGAGAAAACGCAGATACGCAGTATTTT.

This rearrangement joins TRBV29-1 to TRBJ1-3, with D perhaps TRBD1 (6 bases). V was shortened by 6 bases and J by 0 bases, with 9 bases between the two germline ends. In germline, CDR1 is SQVTM, CDR2 ANQGSEA. This CDR3 comprises 13 residues. CDR3 DNA: TGCAGCGTCGGGGGGCACTCTGGAAACACCATATATTTT. It encodes CSVGGHSGNTIYF.

The genes are TRBV5-6 and TRBJ1-1; D remains ambiguous. Germline CDR1 reads SGHDT; CDR2 reads YYEEEE. Trimming shortened V by 0 bases and J by 4 bases, and 4 bases separated the two germline ends. The CDR3 runs to 12 residues. CDR3: CASSLGSTEAFF. In DNA, the CDR3 is TGTGCCAGCAGCTTGGGGAGCACTGAAGCTTTCTTT.

This clone was counted once. V usage is TRBV23-1 and J usage is TRBJ2-7, with D possibly matching TRBD1 (5 bases). Being an ORF, TRBV23-1 has a function that is uncertain. V shed 3 bases and J shed 1 base, with 10 bases lying between them. The CDR3 spans 14 residues. DNA of the CDR3: TGCGCCAGCAGTCATCCCGACAGATCCTACGAGCAGTACTTC. This translates into CASSHPDRSYEQYF.

This clone was counted once. The gene calls are TRBV5-1 and TRBJ1-4; 7 nucleotides align to TRBD1. Germline CDR1 and CDR2: SGHRS and YFSETQ. V was clipped by 4 bases and J by 7 bases; unmatched bases: 7. The CDR3 totals 14 residues. In DNA, the CDR3 is TGCGCCAGCAGCCCGACGGACAGGCTTGAAAAACTGTTTTTT. Translated, it gives CASSPTDRLEKLFF.

V and J are TRBV27 and TRBJ1-2; weak D call: TRBD1 (5 bases). The germline V gene encodes CDR1 MNHEY and CDR2 SMNVEV (reference sequence). This CDR3 comprises 12 residues. The germline V and J ends were trimmed by 6 bases and 3 bases, with 8 bases remaining between them. The DNA of the CDR3 is TGTGCCAGCAGAACAGGAGACTATGGCTACACCTTC. Its translation: CASRTGDYGYTF.

The chain carries TRBV19 and TRBJ1-2; no clear D. Germline CDR1 is LNHDA and CDR2 is SQIVND (reference sequence). The CDR3 is 16 amino acids. Trimming left V 2 bases short and J 2 bases short, with 15 bases between. CDR3 bases: TGTGCCAGTAGTATACGTCACAGCGGGCTCAACTATGGCTACACCTTC. Amino acid sequence: CASSIRHSGLNYGYTF.

The rearrangement joins TRBV16 to TRBJ2-7, with 8 bases fitting TRBD1. V dropped 4 bases and J dropped 3; count of bases not matched to a gene: 8. CDR3 size: 15 residues. The germline V gene has CDR1 KGHSY and CDR2 FQNENV. CDR3 in amino acids: CASSPPGQDRYEQYF. The CDR3 nucleotides are TGTGCCAGCAGCCCTCCGGGACAGGACCGCTACGAGCAGTACTTC.

This rearrangement joins TRBV4-2 to TRBJ2-7; TRBD2 agrees at 9 bases. The CDR3 runs 15 residues. Per the germline V gene, CDR1 is LGHNA and CDR2 is YNFKEQ. The J segment lost 2 bases and the V segment lost 3 bases, leaving 5 bases of the junction unmatched. The CDR3 here is CASSQTSGMTYEQYF. The CDR3 DNA reads TGTGCCAGCAGCCAGACTAGCGGAATGACCTACGAGCAGTACTTC.

The J gene is TRBJ2-7, the V gene TRBV27; D is undetermined. Germline V gene data show CDR1 as MNHEY and CDR2 as SMNVEV (reference sequence). CDR3 length equals 13 residues. V lost 3 bases and J 2 bases, leaving 8 bases between the germline ends. Written as DNA, the CDR3 is TGTGCCAGCAGTTTGGATGGGCCCTACGAGCAGTACTTC. It specifies CASSLDGPYEQYF.

V gene TRBV4-2 combines with J gene TRBJ2-1; 10 bases are shared with TRBD2. In germline, CDR1 is LGHNA, CDR2 YNFKEQ. Unmatched junction bases numbered 6, after V lost 0 bases and J lost 10 bases. The CDR3 spans 15 residues. The CDR3 bases are TGTGCCAGCAGCCAAGAATTTAGCGGGAGGAGGGAGCAGTTCTTC. This sequence encodes CASSQEFSGRREQFF.